The 23 T cell receptor beta chains below all came from one sample that was sequenced in a study of blood T cell repertoires in COVID-19. Clones were read by immunoSEQ multiplex PCR, and TCRdb kept only the in-frame ones, dropping some. The sample includes about 94,000 clones, around 75% of them seen just once. Sequenced sample: peripheral blood. These receptors came from a man aged 70 or older with COVID-19, enrolled during active disease.

This clone has just a few counts. This chain uses TRBV7-2 with TRBJ2-5; D might be TRBD1 (5 bases). Trimming removed 5 bases from V and 1 base from J, with 17 bases in between. The CDR3 sequence is 16 residues long. Looked up from germline, CDR1 is SGHTA and CDR2 is FQGNSA. This chain's CDR3 is CASSAAGNPPQETQYF. Here the CDR3 DNA reads TGTGCCAGCAGCGCGGCAGGGAATCCCCCCCAAGAGACCCAGTACTTC.

The chain combines TRBV6-4 with TRBJ2-2, with D tentatively TRBD1 (7 bases). Trimming pared 5 bases from V and 4 bases from J, leaving 14 bases between. The CDR3 runs to 15 residues. CDR1 and CDR2 (germline): MRHNA, SNTAGT. CDR3: CASSSQGGRTGELFF. CDR3 DNA sequence: TGTGCCAGCAGTTCCCAGGGGGGTCGCACCGGGGAGCTGTTTTTT.

V and J are TRBV28 and TRBJ2-5; the D is unclear. CDR3 length equals 12 residues. Germline loops: CDR1 MDHEN, CDR2 SYDVKM. Trimming removed 3 bases from V and 3 bases from J, with 5 bases in between. DNA of the CDR3: TGTGCCAGCAGTTTGGCAAAAGAGACCCAGTACTTC. Its protein is CASSLAKETQYF.

The table lists this clone with a few counts. The chain links TRBV4-3 to TRBJ1-1; a weak D match, TRBD1 (5 bases). CDR3 length: 15 residues. Trimming took off 0 bases at V and 4 bases at J, with 12 bases between the two ends. CDR1 and CDR2 (germline): LGHNA, YSLEER. CDR3 amino acids: CASSQEGGLFTEAFF. CDR3 sequence (DNA): TGCGCCAGCAGCCAAGAGGGGGGATTGTTCACTGAAGCTTTCTTT.

CDR3 coding DNA: TGTGCCAGCAGCTTCCTGGGCTACGACACAGATACGCAGTATTTT. This encodes CASSFLGYDTDTQYF. This chain joins TRBV7-9 and TRBJ2-3; D uncertain. This CDR3 contains 15 residues. V was cut by 3 bases and J by 2 bases, with 12 bases left in between. Germline V gene data show CDR1 as SEHNR and CDR2 as FQNEAQ (reference sequence).

The chain employs TRBV9 and TRBJ2-3, with 7 bases identical to TRBD2. Germline V gives CDR1 SGDLS, CDR2 YYNGEE. V trimming: 0 bases; J trimming: 0 bases; junction bases outside the gene matches: 22. This CDR3 has 22 amino acids. CDR3 in amino acids: CASSVAPGRASGELRSTDTQYF. DNA for the CDR3: TGTGCCAGCAGCGTAGCCCCTGGTAGGGCTAGCGGAGAGTTAAGGAGCACAGATACGCAGTATTTT. Variable domain in full (rest from reference TRBV9 and TRBJ2-3): DSGVTQTPKHLITATGQRVTLRCSPRSGDLSVYWYQQSLDQGLQFLIQYYNGEERAKGNILERFSAQQFPDLHSELNLSSLELGDSALYFCASSVAPGRASGELRSTDTQYFGPGTRLTVL.

The chain has TRBV7-6 and TRBJ2-2; a possible D gene is TRBD2 (5 bases). Trimming shortened V by 5 bases and J by 4 bases, and 17 bases separated the two germline ends. The V gene's germline CDR1 is SGHVS and CDR2 FNYEAQ. The CDR3 totals 16 residues. Here the CDR3 reads CASSPTLSAGTGELFF. CDR3 sequence (DNA): TGTGCCAGCAGCCCTACTCTTAGCGCAGGCACCGGGGAGCTGTTTTTT.

The CDR3 sequence is CAAQGSSNEKLFF. In DNA form, the CDR3 reads TGTGCCGCACAGGGGAGTTCTAATGAAAAACTGTTTTTT. The rearrangement joins TRBV24-1 to TRBJ1-4; 7 nucleotides line up with TRBD1. This CDR3 is 13 amino acids long. Germline V CDR1 and CDR2: KGHDR, SFDVKD. V lost 12 bases and J lost 3; bases outside the gene matches: 6.

The CDR3 nucleotides read TGTGCCAGCAGCCACAGGGGTCGGCAGCCCCAGCATTTT. Residues: CASSHRGRQPQHF. The rearrangement links TRBV3-1 (or the pseudogene TRBV3-2) to TRBJ1-5, with D possibly TRBD1 on 6 matching bases. The V gene's germline CDR1 is LGHDT and CDR2 YNNKEL (reference sequence). This CDR3 region has 13 residues. Trimming left V 3 bases short and J 7 bases short, with 10 bases between.

The chain links TRBV2 to TRBJ2-1, with unresolved D. V lost 7 bases and J lost 0, with 13 bases in between. CDR3 length equals 15 residues. Germline lookup yields CDR1 SNHLY and CDR2 FYNNEI. The CDR3 reads CASTLGGGSYNEQFF. The CDR3, as DNA: TGTGCCAGCACCCTAGGTGGTGGCTCCTACAATGAGCAGTTCTTC.

This clone has just one count. The chain links TRBV29-1 to TRBJ1-2; 12 bases agree with TRBD1. V shed 8 bases and J 7 bases; nucleotides not matched to a gene: 11. The CDR3 has 14 residues. Germline-derived CDR1 and CDR2 are SQVTM and ANQGSEA. The CDR3 protein is CSSTGTGGAGGYTF. CDR3 DNA sequence: TGCAGCTCGACCGGGACAGGGGGCGCCGGTGGCTACACCTTC.

The CDR3 loop is CASSQDRTGLAPQHF. DNA of the CDR3: TGTGCCAGCAGCCAAGACCGGACAGGCCTGGCTCCCCAGCATTTT. This chain connects TRBV4-2 to TRBJ1-5; 7 bases align to TRBD1. V was clipped by 0 bases and J by 10 bases; unmatched bases: 9. CDR1 and CDR2 from the germline V gene are LGHNA and YNFKEQ. This CDR3 spans 15 amino acids.

The genes are TRBV7-9 and TRBJ1-2; D remains unclear. The CDR3 is 13 residues long. Germline V lookup: CDR1 SEHNR, CDR2 FQNEAQ (reference sequence). The V end was cut by 5 bases, the J end by 0 bases, with 7 bases between. CDR3 loop: CASSPTANYGYTF. In nucleotides, the CDR3 is TGTGCCAGCAGCCCAACTGCTAACTATGGCTACACCTTC.

The chain couples TRBV24-1 to TRBJ2-3, with D maybe TRBD2 (6 bases). The ends were cut back, 12 bases at V and 4 bases at J, with 19 bases in the middle. This CDR3 has 14 residues. Germline V gene lookup returns CDR1 KGHDR and CDR2 SFDVKD. CDR3 amino acids: CAAGGGPGADTQYF. The CDR3 bases are TGTGCCGCTGGTGGGGGACCGGGGGCAGATACGCAGTATTTT.

This clone was seen only a few times. This chain connects TRBV7-8 to TRBJ2-5, with TRBD2 matching 9 bases. Per germline, CDR1 SGHVS and CDR2 FQNEAQ. V gave up 1 base and J gave up 5 bases; unmatched junction bases: 5. The CDR3 has 15 amino acids. The CDR3 coding sequence is TGTGCCAGCAGCTTAGTACAGGCGGGAGGGGAGACCCAGTACTTC. Protein product: CASSLVQAGGETQYF. The full variable domain, completed using reference TRBV7-8 and TRBJ2-5, is GAGVSQSPRYKVAKRGQDVALRCDPISGHVSLFWYQQALGQGPEFLTYFQNEAQLDKSGLPSDRFFAERPEGSVSTLKIQRTQQEDSAVYLCASSLVQAGGETQYFGPGTRLLVL.

The chain uses TRBV2 and TRBJ1-6; D ambiguous. Trimming removed 8 bases at V and 0 bases at J, with 8 bases between. Germline V gene lookup returns CDR1 SNHLY and CDR2 FYNNEI. This CDR3 has 14 amino acids. The CDR3 reads CASGPGSYNSPLHF. The CDR3, as DNA: TGTGCCAGCGGTCCGGGCTCCTATAATTCACCCCTCCACTTT.

The chain is built from TRBV20-1 and TRBJ2-7; weak D call: TRBD2 (6 bases). The CDR3 sequence is 11 residues long. The germline V and J ends were trimmed by 7 bases and 2 bases, with 9 bases remaining between them. CDR1 DFQATT and CDR2 SNEGSKA come from the germline V gene (reference sequence). The CDR3 protein is CSGRETYEQYF. Here the CDR3 DNA reads TGCAGTGGGCGGGAAACCTACGAGCAGTACTTC.

The rearrangement joins TRBV5-1 to TRBJ2-1; 15 bases align to TRBD2. Germline CDR1 is SGHRS and CDR2 is YFSETQ. V was pared by 4 bases and J by 5 bases, with 10 bases of the junction left unmatched. The CDR3 is 18 amino acids. The CDR3 protein is CASSRTSGRARWDNEQFF. CDR3 in DNA: TGCGCCAGCAGCCGGACTAGCGGGAGGGCCAGGTGGGACAATGAGCAGTTCTTC. Based on the CDR3 plus reference TRBV5-1 and TRBJ2-1, the full variable domain is KAGVTQTPRYLIKTRGQQVTLSCSPISGHRSVSWYQQTPGQGLQFLFEYFSETQRNKGNFPGRFSGRQFSNSRSEMNVSTLELGDSALYLCASSRTSGRARWDNEQFFGPGTRLTVL.

The chain couples TRBV7-9 to TRBJ1-2; no reliable D call. This CDR3 is 15 amino acids long. The germline gives CDR1 SEHNR, CDR2 FQNEAQ (reference sequence). Trimming pared 5 bases from V and 2 bases from J, leaving 15 bases between. Here the CDR3 reads CASSLQAGPNYGYTF. The CDR3 region has the DNA TGTGCCAGCAGCCTCCAGGCGGGCCCCAACTATGGCTACACCTTC. The whole variable domain, remainder taken from reference TRBV7-9 and TRBJ1-2, is DTGVSQNPRHKITKRGQNVTFRCDPISEHNRLYWYRQTLGQGPEFLTYFQNEAQLEKSRLLSDRFSAERPKGSFSTLEIQRTEQGDSAMYLCASSLQAGPNYGYTFGSGTRLTVV.

This clone was recorded once. This chain joins TRBV4-3 and TRBJ1-1, with D perhaps matching TRBD1 (6 bases). This CDR3 is built from 16 residues. Trimming took off 0 bases at V and 5 bases at J, with 16 bases between the two ends. CDR1 is LGHNA and CDR2 is YSLEER in the germline V gene. The CDR3 DNA reads TGCGCCAGCAGCCAAGATCTAGGGGGAAGAGGGACTGAAGCTTTCTTT. Its translation: CASSQDLGGRGTEAFF.

The chain couples TRBV7-6 to TRBJ2-3; TRBD2 agrees at 10 bases. Germline V gene sequence: CDR1 SGHVS, CDR2 FNYEAQ. V was clipped by 5 bases and J by 0 bases; unmatched bases: 5. This CDR3 contains 16 residues. The CDR3 nucleotides read TGTGCCAGCAGCCAAAGAGCGGGAGGGAGCACAGATACGCAGTATTTT. Translating gives CASSQRAGGSTDTQYF.

The rearrangement uses TRBV9 and TRBJ1-1; D is perhaps TRBD1 (5 bases). Trimming removed 6 bases at V and 1 base at J, with 19 bases between. The CDR3 covers 16 residues. Germline CDR1 reads SGDLS; CDR2 reads YYNGEE. The CDR3 DNA reads TGTGCCAGCACGCAAGATGCTGGTCAGGGGAACACTGAAGCTTTCTTT. It specifies CASTQDAGQGNTEAFF.

The chain carries TRBV4-3 and TRBJ2-7; D is possibly TRBD1 (6 bases). The CDR3 sequence is 15 residues long. V lost 4 bases and J lost 3, with 16 bases in between. Germline V gene lookup returns CDR1 LGHNA and CDR2 YSLEER. This CDR3 is CASSPQPRDIYEQYF. The DNA for the CDR3 is TGCGCCAGCAGCCCTCAACCTCGGGACATCTACGAGCAGTACTTC.